A single sample gave rise to the 25 T cell receptor beta chains below, sequenced in a study of shared clonotypes between healthy human individuals. Produced via immunoSEQ multiplex PCR; TCRdb's table is partial and in-frame only. The repertoire holds 2 million to 2.5 million clones, roughly 92% seen once, with approximately 0.41% in the top ten. The material sequenced was naive CD4+ T cells from PBMCs. Subset: CD45RA+ positively selected. These receptors were taken from a young man in good health. Some clones in this sample may be carry-over from other donors' samples.

This clone was counted only a few times. The chain combines TRBV9 with TRBJ1-1, with D maybe TRBD1 (5 bases). V lost 0 bases and J lost 0, with 9 bases in between. The germline gives CDR1 SGDLS, CDR2 YYNGEE. The CDR3 is made up of 15 amino acids. This CDR3 reads CASSVAPTVNTEAFF. The DNA for the CDR3 is TGTGCCAGCAGCGTAGCCCCGACAGTGAACACTGAAGCTTTCTTT.

The chain carries TRBV2 and TRBJ2-7, with 7 bases lining up with TRBD1. Trimming removed 5 bases from V and 0 bases from J; junction bases left unmatched: 4. Germline values: CDR1 SNHLY, CDR2 FYNNEI. This CDR3 has 14 residues. The CDR3 region has the DNA TGTGCCAGCAGTACAGGGGTCCTCTCCTACGAGCAGTACTTC. Protein product: CASSTGVLSYEQYF.

Remarks on this clone: The sample holds other DNA sequences that translate to the same CDR3. J is TRBJ2-7 and V is TRBV5-1; 7 bases fit TRBD1. V lost 0 bases, J lost 2 bases, and 2 bases stayed unmatched. CDR3 length: 14 amino acids. Germline V lookup: CDR1 SGHRS, CDR2 YFSETQ. The DNA for the CDR3 is TGCGCCAGCAGCTTGGGGACAGGCCCCTACGAGCAGTACTTC. Translation: CASSLGTGPYEQYF.

This chain uses TRBV9 with TRBJ2-1; unclear D gene. Germline loops: CDR1 SGDLS, CDR2 YYNGEE. CDR3 size: 15 residues. Trimming stripped 2 bases from V and 0 bases from J, with 9 bases between. As DNA, the CDR3 is TGTGCCAGCAGCGTCGAGGACGTCTCCTACAATGAGCAGTTCTTC. Its translation: CASSVEDVSYNEQFF.

This chain links TRBV2 with TRBJ2-7; D uncertain. The germline V gene has CDR1 SNHLY and CDR2 FYNNEI. The CDR3 length is 10 residues. The V end lost 11 bases, the J end lost 3 bases, and 8 bases lay between the germline ends. CDR3 sequence reads: CAPANYEQYF. DNA of the CDR3: TGTGCCCCCGCGAACTACGAGCAGTACTTC.

Only one count was recorded for this clone. The genes are TRBV5-1 and TRBJ2-2; TRBD2 matches 10 bases. The CDR3 runs 15 residues. Germline V gene sequence: CDR1 SGHRS, CDR2 YFSETQ. J gave up 6 bases and V 4 bases, and 6 bases lay outside the gene matches. In DNA, the CDR3 is TGCGCCAGCAGCCCCGGGACTAGCGTGTCCGGGGAGCTGTTTTTT. This translates into CASSPGTSVSGELFF.

There are a few counts of this clone. V is TRBV29-1 and J is TRBJ2-5; maybe TRBD2 (6 bases). The CDR3 extends over 11 amino acids. In germline, CDR1 is SQVTM, CDR2 ANQGSEA. CDR3 DNA: TGCAGAGGGGACTTCCAAGAGACCCAGTACTTC. This gives the protein CRGDFQETQYF.

The chain has TRBV18 and TRBJ2-5; D is possibly TRBD2 (6 bases). Trimming pared 5 bases from V and 3 bases from J, leaving 10 bases between. The CDR3 contains 13 residues. Germline assignment: CDR1 KGHSH and CDR2 LQKENI. CDR3 loop: CASSGGTEETQYF. CDR3 DNA sequence: TGTGCCAGCTCAGGAGGGACGGAAGAGACCCAGTACTTC.

This chain joins TRBV11-2 and TRBJ2-3, with 10 nucleotides matching TRBD1. The CDR3 has 15 residues. After removal of 3 bases from V and 4 bases from J, the junction contained 4 bases not matched to a gene. The germline V gene encodes CDR1 SGHAT and CDR2 FQNNGV. CDR3 sequence (DNA): TGTGCCAGCAGCTTCCGGACAGGGGGGGCAGATACGCAGTATTTT. It translates to CASSFRTGGADTQYF.

This clone showed up just once. This chain connects TRBV27 to TRBJ2-3, with D perhaps matching TRBD1 (6 bases). Trimming cost V 6 bases and J 7 bases, with 17 bases left between them. CDR1 and CDR2 from the germline V gene are MNHEY and SMNVEV (reference sequence). This CDR3 is built from 14 residues. CDR3 sequence: CASSHRDIENTQYF. CDR3 DNA sequence: TGTGCCAGCAGCCACAGGGATATCGAGAATACGCAGTATTTT.

The chain links TRBV18 to TRBJ1-2; D is perhaps TRBD1 (6 bases). The CDR3 totals 16 residues. Trimming pared 2 bases from V and 1 base from J, leaving 14 bases between. Looked up from germline, CDR1 is KGHSH and CDR2 is LQKENI. In DNA, the CDR3 is TGTGCCAGCTCACCAGATACAGGGTACTTTAACTATGGCTACACCTTC. Its protein is CASSPDTGYFNYGYTF.

This sequence joins TRBV28 and TRBJ2-3, with D hard to call. Germline lookup yields CDR1 MDHEN and CDR2 SYDVKM. There are 18 residues in the CDR3. Trimming took 5 bases from V and 0 from J, leaving 21 bases between them. CDR3 amino acids: CASSPPTLNWASTDTQYF. DNA of the CDR3: TGTGCCAGCAGTCCGCCAACTCTTAATTGGGCCAGCACAGATACGCAGTATTTT.

The chain uses TRBV28 and TRBJ1-2; D uncertain. CDR1 and CDR2 from the germline V gene are MDHEN and SYDVKM. Trimming pared 4 bases from V and 1 base from J, leaving 10 bases between. CDR3 length: 14 amino acids. CDR3 DNA sequence: TGTGCCAGCAGTTCCCACCGGGATAACTATGGCTACACCTTC. This gives the protein CASSSHRDNYGYTF.

The chain carries TRBV6-4 and TRBJ2-7, with 8 nucleotides matching TRBD2. This CDR3 region has 15 residues. With V trimmed by 5 bases and J by 2 bases, 8 bases remained unmatched. Germline loops: CDR1 MRHNA, CDR2 SNTAGT. CDR3 in DNA: TGTGCCAGCAGTCCCGGACTAGCCGGAACCTACGAGCAGTACTTC. As protein: CASSPGLAGTYEQYF.

This clone was picked up one time. The chain carries TRBV18 and TRBJ1-5, with 10 positions matching TRBD1. Germline V gene sequence: CDR1 KGHSH, CDR2 LQKENI. V was clipped by 5 bases and J by 3 bases; unmatched bases: 1. CDR3 length: 14 residues. The CDR3 coding sequence is TGTGCCAGCTCAGGGACAGGGGACAATCAGCCCCAGCATTTT. Protein sequence: CASSGTGDNQPQHF.

As concerns this clone: The same CDR3 arises from other DNA sequences in this sample as well. The chain uses TRBV5-1 and TRBJ1-2, with TRBD1 as a possible D gene (5 bases). The CDR3 length is 14 residues. Germline assignment: CDR1 SGHRS and CDR2 YFSETQ. Trimming took off 2 bases at V and 3 bases at J, with 11 bases between the two ends. Here the CDR3 DNA reads TGCGCCAGCAGCTTCCTCCAAGGGGACTATGGCTACACCTTC. It encodes CASSFLQGDYGYTF. The whole variable domain, remainder taken from reference TRBV5-1 and TRBJ1-2, is KAGVTQTPRYLIKTRGQQVTLSCSPISGHRSVSWYQQTPGQGLQFLFEYFSETQRNKGNFPGRFSGRQFSNSRSEMNVSTLELGDSALYLCASSFLQGDYGYTFGSGTRLTVV.

This chain connects TRBV15 to TRBJ1-4, with a weak D call TRBD1 (5 bases). There are 16 residues in the CDR3. V was clipped by 0 bases and J by 6 bases, with 14 bases between them. Germline CDR1 LNHNV, CDR2 YYDKDF (reference sequence). The CDR3 DNA reads as TGTGCCACCAGCAGAGATCGGGGGGTCCAGGATGAAAAACTGTTTTTT. This translates into CATSRDRGVQDEKLFF.

The chain has TRBV5-1 and TRBJ1-4; D unresolved. Trimming took 2 bases from V and 3 from J, leaving 8 bases between them. The CDR3 runs 14 residues. CDR1 is SGHRS and CDR2 is YFSETQ in the germline V gene. The CDR3 bases are TGCGCCAGCAGCTTAGAGGCCTCTAATGAAAAACTGTTTTTT. It is translated as CASSLEASNEKLFF.

The V call is TRBV27, the J call TRBJ1-5; a possible D gene is TRBD1 (5 bases). The CDR3 extends over 12 amino acids. CDR1 and CDR2 (germline): MNHEY, SMNVEV (reference sequence). Trimming left V 6 bases short and J 7 bases short, with 10 bases between. CDR3 sequence reads: CASRRGAQPQHF. CDR3 sequence (DNA): TGTGCCAGCAGGAGAGGGGCGCAGCCCCAGCATTTT.

This sequence joins TRBV30 and TRBJ2-1; TRBD1 matches 9 bases. The germline gives CDR1 GTSNPN, CDR2 SVGIG (reference sequence). The CDR3 covers 13 residues. Trimming removed 5 bases from V and 4 bases from J; junction bases left unmatched: 3. Here the CDR3 reads CAWAGQGYNEQFF. CDR3 in DNA: TGTGCCTGGGCGGGACAGGGATACAATGAGCAGTTCTTC.

The rearrangement joins TRBV7-3 to TRBJ2-7, with TRBD2 matching over 10 bases. V shed 2 bases and J 0 bases; nucleotides not matched to a gene: 10. CDR1 SGHTA and CDR2 FQGTGA come from the germline V gene. This CDR3 region has 18 residues. CDR3 sequence reads: CASSLVGGPSGGSYEQYF. The CDR3 DNA is TGTGCCAGCAGCTTAGTCGGAGGCCCTAGCGGGGGCTCCTACGAGCAGTACTTC.

This rearrangement joins TRBV7-8 to TRBJ2-7, with D maybe TRBD2 (6 bases). Trimming took 2 bases from V and 3 from J, leaving 11 bases between them. The germline CDR1 and CDR2 sequences are SGHVS and FQNEAQ. This CDR3 region has 14 residues. CDR3 loop: CASSLLAPGYEQYF. In DNA, the CDR3 is TGTGCCAGCAGCTTACTAGCGCCGGGCTACGAGCAGTACTTC.

The CDR3 nucleotides are TGCGCCAGCAGCGGGGACGGAGCTAACTATGGCTACACCTTC. This sequence encodes CASSGDGANYGYTF. The rearrangement joins TRBV5-1 to TRBJ1-2; a weak D match, TRBD1 (5 bases). The V end was cut by 4 bases, the J end by 0 bases, with 10 bases between. The germline V gene encodes CDR1 SGHRS and CDR2 YFSETQ. This CDR3 has 14 residues.

The V gene is TRBV27, the J gene TRBJ2-7, with 9 bases lining up with TRBD1. The V gene end was trimmed by 6 bases and the J gene end by 3 bases; junction bases not matched to a gene: 9. Germline loops: CDR1 MNHEY, CDR2 SMNVEV (reference sequence). This CDR3 is 15 amino acids long. The CDR3 sequence is CASSEGQGGHYEQYF. The CDR3 bases are TGTGCCAGCAGCGAGGGACAGGGAGGTCACTACGAGCAGTACTTC.

This chain joins TRBV30 and TRBJ1-2; tentatively, D is TRBD1 (6 bases). This CDR3 region has 13 residues. The V gene lost 7 bases and the J gene lost 3 bases, with 15 bases spanning the gap. Looked up from germline, CDR1 is GTSNPN and CDR2 is SVGIG (reference sequence). The CDR3 loop reads CALGDIRYYGYTF. CDR3 bases: TGTGCCTTAGGGGACATCCGGTACTATGGCTACACCTTC.